This T cell receptor (beta chain) originates from a study of shared clonotypes between healthy human individuals. As handled by the study authors: From ImmunoSEQ came sequences covering only the junction and carrying no quality scores, so filtering differed. The assay was immunoSEQ multiplex PCR, and TCRdb's table has in-frame clones only and misses some. V and J calls plus clone size are reproduced from that table; the DNA served to infer D and trimming. The table has 2 million to 2.5 million clones, 90% to 96% seen once; the top ten hold over 0.1%. Study-level points and caveats: Between a few donors, naive CD4 clonotypes were shared at a level of approximately 5%.

Germline assignment: CDR1 SGHKS and CDR2 YYEKEE (reference sequence). The trim removed 4 bases at V and 2 bases at J, leaving 5 bases unmatched. The CDR3 has 14 amino acids. For this clone: Its antigen is unidentified.

The sequence derives from a man aged 18 to 30 in good health. The V gene is TRBV5-5, the J gene TRBJ1-2, with 7 bases aligning to TRBD1. The sample consisted of naive CD4+ T cells sorted from blood. Subset indicated: CD45RA+ positively selected. The CDR3 reads CASSVLTGNYGYTF. CDR3 coding DNA: TGTGCCAGCAGCGTACTGACAGGGAACTATGGCTACACCTTC.